Described below is a single TCR beta chain sequence and its context. This same CDR3 is encoded by further DNA sequences in the sample. This sample was included in a study of T cell repertoires in ileal Crohn's disease. Study summary: All patients had surgery for stricturing (around 61%) or penetrating (around 39%) disease. About half of patients got postoperative therapy: under twelve thiopurines, fewer than 20 anti-TNF.

TCRdb keeps only in-frame clones here, not all; method: immunoSEQ multiplex PCR. The sample holds approximately 14,000 clones; around 85% are singletons and the top ten take more than 11%. Stated time point: inflamed ileum from the surgical specimen. The sample taken for sequencing was ileal tissue. This receptor was taken from an adult with Crohn's disease.

The CDR3 spells CASSSTGPTRTEAFF. DNA of the CDR3: TGTGCCAGCAGCTCGACAGGGCCAACCAGGACTGAAGCTTTCTTT. The chain combines TRBV11-2 with TRBJ1-1; TRBD1 agrees at 7 bases. V dropped 4 bases and J dropped 5; count of bases not matched to a gene: 10. This CDR3 spans 15 amino acids. Germline values: CDR1 SGHAT, CDR2 FQNNGV.